The 26 T cell receptor beta chains listed next were all sequenced from one sample in a study of cytomegalovirus exposure and HLA in healthy donors. This PCR relied on a set of 60 Vbeta primers and 13 Jbeta primers. Sequencing was performed with immunoSEQ multiplex PCR; in TCRdb, only in-frame clones are kept and a portion is missing. The sample shows 65,000 to 80,000 clones, almost 80% of them seen only once. The specimen was PBMCs. The receptors were gathered from a woman in her 40s in good health and CMV-seropositive.

The chain is built from TRBV5-1 and TRBJ1-2; TRBD1 agrees at 9 bases. The CDR3 has 14 residues. CDR1 is SGHRS, CDR2 YFSETQ, per germline. V dropped 4 bases and J dropped 5; count of bases not matched to a gene: 6. CDR3 DNA sequence: TGCGCCAGCAGCACCGGACAGGGGATGTATGGCTACACCTTC. Translating gives CASSTGQGMYGYTF. The complete variable domain, with remaining parts taken from reference TRBV5-1 and TRBJ1-2, reads KAGVTQTPRYLIKTRGQQVTLSCSPISGHRSVSWYQQTPGQGLQFLFEYFSETQRNKGNFPGRFSGRQFSNSRSEMNVSTLELGDSALYLCASSTGQGMYGYTFGSGTRLTVV.

This clone was detected a few times. The chain links TRBV5-6 to TRBJ2-5; D remains unclear. Germline-derived CDR1 and CDR2 are SGHDT and YYEEEE. The V end was cut by 0 bases, the J end by 2 bases, with 5 bases between. This CDR3 contains 13 residues. CDR3 sequence: CASSLAVQETQYF. CDR3 coding DNA: TGTGCCAGCAGCTTGGCGGTGCAAGAGACCCAGTACTTC.

The rearrangement links TRBV28 to TRBJ1-1; 10 positions match TRBD1. The germline V gene has CDR1 MDHEN and CDR2 SYDVKM. The CDR3 sequence is 15 residues long. J gave up 5 bases and V 1 base, and 4 bases lay outside the gene matches. The CDR3 DNA reads TGTGCCAGCAGTTTATTCGGACAGGGGGTAACTGAAGCTTTCTTT. Amino acids: CASSLFGQGVTEAFF.

Here the CDR3 reads CASSNDRPGEDIQYF. CDR3 DNA sequence: TGTGCCAGTAGTAATGACAGGCCAGGAGAGGACATTCAGTACTTC. The rearrangement joins TRBV19 to TRBJ2-4, with D perhaps matching TRBD1 (6 bases). V gave up 4 bases and J gave up 8 bases, with 18 bases separating them. CDR1 LNHDA and CDR2 SQIVND come from the germline V gene (reference sequence). This CDR3 spans 15 amino acids.

V is TRBV5-6 and J is TRBJ1-4; D might be TRBD1 (5 bases). The germline CDR1 and CDR2 sequences are SGHDT and YYEEEE. Trimming removed 2 bases at V and 4 bases at J, with 18 bases between. The CDR3 length is 17 residues. This CDR3 is CASSFGAGVSLNEKLFF. CDR3 DNA: TGTGCCAGCAGCTTTGGGGCAGGAGTATCTCTTAATGAAAAACTGTTTTTT. Filled out from reference TRBV5-6 and TRBJ1-4, the complete variable domain reads DAGVTQSPTHLIKTRGQQVTLRCSPKSGHDTVSWYQQALGQGPQFIFQYYEEEERQRGNFPDRFSGHQFPNYSSELNVNALLLGDSALYLCASSFGAGVSLNEKLFFGSGTQLSVL.

This clone was picked up many times. V usage is TRBV4-2 and J usage is TRBJ1-2; possibly TRBD1 for D (6 bases). Germline V gene sequence: CDR1 LGHNA, CDR2 YNFKEQ. The length of the CDR3 is 14 residues. Trimming took off 2 bases at V and 6 bases at J, with 13 bases between the two ends. The CDR3 DNA is TGTGCCAGCAGCCAAATACGGACAGAACATGGCTACACCTTC. It encodes CASSQIRTEHGYTF.

To note about this clone: The junction and the germline gene differ at one end; a read error may be behind it. The chain uses TRBV28 and TRBJ2-2, with 8 bases fitting TRBD2. This CDR3 spans 15 amino acids. CDR1 and CDR2 (germline): MDHEN, SYDVKM. The CDR3 region is CASRPTSGNNGELFF. The CDR3 coding sequence is TGTGCCAGCAGACCCACTAGCGGTAACAACGGGGAGCTGTTTTTT.

The genes are TRBV29-1 and TRBJ2-3, with TRBD2 matching 9 bases. This CDR3 is built from 14 residues. Per germline, CDR1 SQVTM and CDR2 ANQGSEA. The V segment lost 4 bases and the J segment 4 bases; nucleotides outside the gene matches: 6. CDR3 residues: CSVVGSGGADTQYF. DNA for the CDR3: TGCAGCGTTGTAGGTAGCGGGGGTGCAGATACGCAGTATTTT.

The gene calls are TRBV15 and TRBJ2-2, with 13 bases lining up with TRBD2. Germline lookup yields CDR1 LNHNV and CDR2 YYDKDF (reference sequence). With V trimmed by 1 base and J by 7 bases, 3 bases remained unmatched. CDR3 length equals 16 residues. CDR3 residues: CATSRGTSGSLGELFF. In DNA form, the CDR3 reads TGTGCCACCAGCAGAGGGACTAGCGGGAGTCTCGGGGAGCTGTTTTTT.

The chain recombines TRBV6-1 with TRBJ1-4; D is unclear. The CDR3 consists of 16 residues. CDR1 is MNHNS, CDR2 SASEGT, per germline. The V gene lost 0 bases and the J gene lost 1 base, with 9 bases spanning the gap. DNA of the CDR3: TGTGCCAGCAGTGAAGCCCGGAGGAAAACTAATGAAAAACTGTTTTTT. This codes for CASSEARRKTNEKLFF.

The chain recombines TRBV2 with TRBJ1-2, with 9 nucleotides matching TRBD1. Trimming removed 0 bases from V and 8 bases from J; junction bases left unmatched: 7. The CDR3 runs to 15 residues. Germline CDR1 and CDR2: SNHLY and FYNNEI. CDR3 nucleotide sequence: TGTGCCAGCAGTGAAGCGGGACAGGGAAGCAAGGGCTACACCTTC. Its protein is CASSEAGQGSKGYTF.

The chain combines TRBV2 with TRBJ1-2; TRBD1 matches at 7 bases. The CDR3 runs 12 residues. Per germline, CDR1 SNHLY and CDR2 FYNNEI. V shed 6 bases, J shed 5 bases, and the junction held 3 bases outside the gene matches. The CDR3 DNA reads as TGTGCCAGCAGGGCAGGGGGGTATGGCTACACCTTC. Translated, it gives CASRAGGYGYTF.

The gene calls are TRBV9 and TRBJ2-5; possibly TRBD2 for D (5 bases). The CDR3 is 16 amino acids. Germline CDR1 reads SGDLS; CDR2 reads YYNGEE. V lost 0 bases, J lost 3 bases, and 15 bases lay in between. CDR3 region: CASSVGPSRREETQYF. The CDR3 DNA reads as TGTGCCAGCAGCGTAGGGCCGAGTCGGCGGGAAGAGACCCAGTACTTC.

The chain recombines TRBV5-1 with TRBJ1-2, with a tentative D call TRBD1 (5 bases). This CDR3 region has 14 residues. CDR1 SGHRS and CDR2 YFSETQ come from the germline V gene. The V end lost 4 bases, the J end lost 4 bases, and 14 bases lay between the germline ends. This CDR3 reads CASSPHQGSYGYTF. For the CDR3, the DNA is TGCGCCAGCAGCCCACATCAGGGATCCTATGGCTACACCTTC.

The chain recombines TRBV28 with TRBJ2-1, with 11 bases lining up with TRBD2. Germline CDR1 reads MDHEN; CDR2 reads SYDVKM. V lost 6 bases, J lost 4 bases, and 5 bases stayed unmatched. This CDR3 is 15 amino acids long. The CDR3 protein is CASRPGTSGYNEQFF. CDR3 bases: TGTGCCAGCAGACCCGGGACTAGCGGATACAATGAGCAGTTCTTC.

The rearrangement uses TRBV6-1 and TRBJ1-2; 12 bases match TRBD1. This CDR3 region has 15 residues. Germline CDR1 MNHNS, CDR2 SASEGT. J lost 7 bases, V lost 4 bases, and 7 bases had no gene match. CDR3 amino acids: CASSAAGTGGSGYTF. CDR3 bases: TGTGCCAGCAGTGCGGCCGGGACAGGGGGCAGTGGCTACACCTTC.

This chain joins TRBV5-1 and TRBJ1-4; the match to TRBD1 covers 9 bases. Germline-derived CDR1 and CDR2 are SGHRS and YFSETQ. The junction had 6 bases not matched to a gene; V was cut back by 4 bases and J by 5 bases. The CDR3 has 15 residues. CDR3 DNA: TGCGCCAGCAGCGTATCCGGGACAGGGAATGAAAAACTGTTTTTT. This translates into CASSVSGTGNEKLFF.

The V call is TRBV6-5, the J call TRBJ2-7, with 9 bases that match TRBD1. Trimming took 6 bases from V and 2 from J; bases not matched to a gene: 8. Germline CDR1 reads MNHEY; CDR2 reads SVGAGI. The CDR3 sequence is 15 residues long. The CDR3 spells CASSRLGQGPYEQYF. CDR3 sequence (DNA): TGTGCCAGCAGCCGTCTTGGACAGGGGCCCTACGAGCAGTACTTC.

The chain's CDR3 is CAWTRDRTHLSGNTIYF. The CDR3 DNA sequence: TGTGCCTGGACCCGGGACAGAACTCACCTCTCTGGAAACACCATATATTTT. V and J are TRBV30 and TRBJ1-3, with TRBD1 matching over 7 bases. The germline V gene has CDR1 GTSNPN and CDR2 SVGIG (reference sequence). The CDR3 consists of 17 residues. V dropped 4 bases and J dropped 0; count of bases not matched to a gene: 12.

The chain employs TRBV27 and TRBJ2-7; weak D call: TRBD1 (5 bases). CDR1 is MNHEY and CDR2 is SMNVEV in the germline V gene (reference sequence). This CDR3 comprises 15 residues. The germline V and J ends were trimmed by 2 bases and 0 bases, with 11 bases remaining between them. The CDR3, as DNA: TGTGCCAGCAGTTTAGCGACAGCGAGCTCCTACGAGCAGTACTTC. It encodes CASSLATASSYEQYF.

The sample holds one count of this clone. The chain uses TRBV19 and TRBJ2-3; 7 bases are a match to TRBD2. The CDR3 loop spans 16 amino acids. The V segment lost 4 bases and the J segment 0 bases; nucleotides outside the gene matches: 7. Germline assignment: CDR1 LNHDA and CDR2 SQIVND (reference sequence). CDR3 DNA: TGTGCCAGTAGTAGGGCGGGAGCTTCTAGCACAGATACGCAGTATTTT. Amino acid sequence: CASSRAGASSTDTQYF.

This chain links TRBV5-1 with TRBJ2-1, with 12 bases aligning to TRBD1. Trimming took 4 bases from V and 7 from J; bases not matched to a gene: 18. CDR3 length equals 19 residues. Germline V gene lookup returns CDR1 SGHRS and CDR2 YFSETQ. The CDR3 is CASSALPDTGQGAVNEQFF. CDR3 nucleotide sequence: TGCGCCAGCAGCGCCCTCCCCGATACGGGACAGGGGGCTGTGAATGAGCAGTTCTTC. Full variable domain (rest looked up from reference TRBV5-1 and TRBJ2-1): KAGVTQTPRYLIKTRGQQVTLSCSPISGHRSVSWYQQTPGQGLQFLFEYFSETQRNKGNFPGRFSGRQFSNSRSEMNVSTLELGDSALYLCASSALPDTGQGAVNEQFFGPGTRLTVL.

This clone came up once. The CDR3 loop reads CASSRGGERELFF. The DNA for the CDR3 is TGTGCCAGCAGCCGGGGTGGGGAGCGGGAGCTGTTTTTT. V is TRBV7-6 and J is TRBJ2-2; TRBD2 might be the D (5 bases). The CDR3 is 13 amino acids. Trimming took off 5 bases at V and 9 bases at J, with 13 bases between the two ends. Germline CDR1 SGHVS, CDR2 FNYEAQ.

This rearrangement joins TRBV29-1 to TRBJ1-1; a possible D gene is TRBD1 (5 bases). Per the germline V gene, CDR1 is SQVTM and CDR2 is ANQGSEA. V was shortened by 1 base and J by 9 bases, with 12 bases between the two germline ends. The CDR3 length is 12 residues. As DNA, the CDR3 is TGCAGCGTTGAAGGGCTGCCAGGGCAAGCTTTCTTT. Translation: CSVEGLPGQAFF. Supplemented by reference TRBV29-1 and TRBJ1-1, the full variable domain reads SAVISQKPSRDICQRGTSLTIQCQVDSQVTMMFWYRQQPGQSLTLIATANQGSEATYESGFVIDKFPISRPNLTFSTLTVSNMSPEDSSIYLCSVEGLPGQAFFGQGTRLTVV.

This sequence joins TRBV25-1 and TRBJ1-3; D unresolved. V lost 2 bases to trimming and J lost 3 bases, with 14 bases between them. Germline lookup yields CDR1 MGHDK and CDR2 SYGVNS. The CDR3 length is 16 residues. DNA for the CDR3: TGTGCCAGCAGTGAAGATCGGGGTCTAGGTGGAAACACCATATATTTT. It encodes CASSEDRGLGGNTIYF.

This chain connects TRBV13 to TRBJ2-3; 16 nucleotides agree with TRBD2. V shed 5 bases, J shed 8 bases, and the junction held 16 bases outside the gene matches. The CDR3 runs to 19 residues. Per the germline V gene, CDR1 is PRHDT and CDR2 is FYEKMQ (reference sequence). CDR3 loop: CASSKGTSGGATLWGTQYF. CDR3 in DNA: TGTGCCAGCAGCAAGGGGACTAGCGGGGGGGCGACCCTCTGGGGTACGCAGTATTTT.